The entry below gives a single TCR beta chain sequence along with its context. As yet, its antigen is unknown. The junction differs from germline at one of its ends, possibly a read error. Treatment denoted: approximately nine-day PBMC culture with coronavirus spike peptide pools or control peptides (ViraFEST assay). Sequencing of DNA taken from cultured CD4+ T cells relied on the Oncomine TCR Beta short-read assay. TCRdb reprocessed the PCR reads via MiXCR and lists one record per CDR3 protein. This table holds 20,000 or so distinct CDR3 sequences, around 66% found once. This record belongs to a study of vaccination and CD4 T cells after COVID-19. Study-wide points: Researchers report that a median about 90% of reactive clones in convalescent patients surfaced only post-vaccination.

The CDR3 runs to 16 residues. This receptor was obtained from a human donor who had recovered from COVID-19. The chain has TRBV12-3 or TRBV12-4 and TRBJ2-7; D is perhaps TRBD1 or TRBD2 (6 bases each). Sequencing used CD4+ T cells from blood, cultured in vitro. CDR3 region: CASSFSGAKKTYELYF. The CDR3 DNA is TGTGCCAGCAGTTTTTCGGGGGCTAAAAAAACCTACGAGCTGTACTTC.